A selection of T cell receptor beta chains follows, all from one sample in a study of shared clonotypes between healthy human individuals. TCRdb keeps only in-frame clones here, not all; method: immunoSEQ multiplex PCR. The table lists roughly 1.4 million clones, around 98.5% of them singletons, with under 0.45% in the top ten. The sequenced sample was naive CD4+ T cells sorted from blood. The receptors here all came from a man aged 30 to 39 in good health. The CDR3 runs from the conserved cysteine through the conserved F or W. A D gene is named only where the DNA matches it firmly. Clone size is given for some rows only: seen once, a few or many times, or a class if the clone is expanded.

-	TRBV28	TRBJ1-2	-	TGTGCCAGCAGTTTACCCGGACCTGGCTACACCTTC	CASSLPGPGYTF
-	TRBV6-1	TRBJ2-3	-	TGTGCCAGCATCGACGGGGGTGTGTGGACAGATACGCAGTATTTT	CASIDGGVWTDTQYF
-	TRBV7-2	TRBJ2-1	-	TGTGCCAGCAGCAGGGAAGGGATTACCTACAATGAGCAGTTCTTC	CASSREGITYNEQFF
-	TRBV7-9	TRBJ2-7	-	TGTGCCAGCAGCTTAGGATTGGCAGGGGAAGTCCTAGCGCCCTACGAGCAGTACTTC	CASSLGLAGEVLAPYEQYF
-	TRBV6-1	TRBJ1-4	-	TGTGCCAGCAGTGAGGGGACCTTTAGGGGCGAAAAACTGTTTTTT	CASSEGTFRGEKLFF
-	TRBV6-6	TRBJ2-2	-	TGTGCCACCGGTGACAGCACCGGGGAGCTGTTTTTT	CATGDSTGELFF
-	TRBV7-2	TRBJ2-6	-	TGTGCCAGCAGACGAAACTCTGGGGCCAACGTCCTGACTTTC	CASRRNSGANVLTF
-	TRBV23-1	TRBJ2-7	-	TGCGCCAGCAGTCAATCTTCACATGACCTCTCCTACGAGCAGTACTTC	CASSQSSHDLSYEQYF
-	TRBV5-4	TRBJ2-3	-	TGTGCCAGCAGCCCAGATAGCACAGATACGCAGTATTTT	CASSPDSTDTQYF
-	TRBV2	TRBJ2-7	-	TGTGCCAGCAGTTGGGTGGATTACGAGCAGTACTTC	CASSWVDYEQYF
-	TRBV18	TRBJ2-3	-	TGTGCCAGCTCAGGGACTGCGACAGATACGCAGTATTTT	CASSGTATDTQYF
-	TRBV29-1	TRBJ2-7	-	TGCAGCGTGACTTGGAGCTCCTACGAGCAGTACTTC	CSVTWSSYEQYF
-	TRBV7-2	TRBJ2-7	-	TGTGCCAGCAGCTTAACCGTTAGCGGAAATTACGAGCAGTACTTC	CASSLTVSGNYEQYF
-	TRBV7-9	TRBJ2-1	-	TGTGCCTGGGGGGCCGGTGGATTAAATGAGCAGTTCTTC	CAWGAGGLNEQFF
TRBD2	TRBV14	TRBJ2-1	-	TGTGCCAGCAGCCAAGCCACGGGACTAGCGGGAGGCGGCGTCTTC	CASSQATGLAGGGVF
TRBD2	TRBV10-3	TRBJ2-3	-	TGTGCCATCAGTGAGTCTAGTTTGGTCGGCGGGAGAGTAACAGATACGCAGTATTTT	CAISESSLVGGRVTDTQYF
-	TRBV5-1	TRBJ2-2	-	TGCGCCAGCACCGTGGGTAGTGAGTCCGGGGAGCTGTTTTTT	CASTVGSESGELFF
-	TRBV6-1	TRBJ2-4	-	TGTGCCAGCTCCGTTTCCATGGCCAAAAACATTCAGTACTTC	CASSVSMAKNIQYF
-	TRBV5-6	TRBJ1-5	-	TGTGCCAGCAGCTTGGTCGGGGGCGCGGCCCAGCATTTT	CASSLVGGAAQHF
-	TRBV19	TRBJ1-5	once	TGTGCCAGTAGTCGCCTAGGGGGAAATCAGCCCCAGCATTTT	CASSRLGGNQPQHF
TRBD1	TRBV7-9	TRBJ1-3	once	TGTGCCAGCAGCTCTCGACAGGGGAACGGAAACACCATATATTTT	CASSSRQGNGNTIYF
-	TRBV6-1	TRBJ1-4	-	TGTGCCAGCACCCAAAGTGCAACTAATGAAAAACTGTTTTTT	CASTQSATNEKLFF
-	TRBV19	TRBJ1-1	-	TGTGCCAGTATCTCCGGGCTCACTGAAGCTTTCTTT	CASISGLTEAFF
-	TRBV4-1	TRBJ2-1	-	TGCGCCAGCAGCCTCGATGATGGGAGAGATGAGCAGTTCTTC	CASSLDDGRDEQFF
TRBD1	TRBV27	TRBJ2-5	-	TGTGCCAGCAGTGCGACAGGGGAGACCCAGTACTTC	CASSATGETQYF
-	TRBV27	TRBJ1-1	-	TGTGCCAGCAGTTCCCGGACGGGGAACACTGAAGCTTTCTTT	CASSSRTGNTEAFF
TRBD2	TRBV9	TRBJ2-1	-	TGTGCCAGCAGCGCGGGACTAGCGGGAGCGGAGAGAGAGCAGTTCTTC	CASSAGLAGAEREQFF
TRBD1	TRBV5-1	TRBJ2-2	-	TGCGCCAGCAGTTTGTCCGGGACAGGGAACACCGGGGAGCTGTTTTTT	CASSLSGTGNTGELFF
-	TRBV28	TRBJ2-7	-	TGTGCCAGCAGCTACCTCGAGGGGGGGCAGTACTTC	CASSYLEGGQYF
TRBD1	TRBV7-9	TRBJ2-7	once	TGTGCCAGCAGCTTTTTGCATAGGAACAGGGGATCCCACGAGCAGTACTTC	CASSFLHRNRGSHEQYF
TRBD2	TRBV5-4	TRBJ2-1	-	TGTGCCAGCAGCACCCGACTAGCGGGAGGCTATGAGCAGTTCTTC	CASSTRLAGGYEQFF
-	TRBV6-5	TRBJ2-2	-	TGTGCCAGCAGTTTACTAGCCCCCCCCGGGGAGCTGTTTTTT	CASSLLAPPGELFF
TRBD1	TRBV18	TRBJ2-1	-	TGTGCCAGCTCACCACGGGGACAGGGGGGCTACAATGAGCAGTTCTTC	CASSPRGQGGYNEQFF
-	TRBV5-4	TRBJ2-2	-	TGTGCCAGCAGCCAAATAGCCTCCACCGGGGAGCTGTTTTTT	CASSQIASTGELFF
-	TRBV5-6	TRBJ2-7	-	TGTGCCAGCAGCTTTACGGTGGGGATCTACGACGAGCAGTACTTC	CASSFTVGIYDEQYF
-	TRBV7-3	TRBJ2-7	-	TGTGCCAGCAGCTTAGACCCTACTCACGAGCAGTACTTC	CASSLDPTHEQYF
TRBD1	TRBV5-6	TRBJ1-2	-	TGTGCCAGCAGCTTCGGACAGGACGACTATGGCTACACCTTC	CASSFGQDDYGYTF
-	TRBV29-1	TRBJ2-5	once	TGCAGCGTCGGGACGAGCCAAGAGACCCAGTACTTC	CSVGTSQETQYF
TRBD2	TRBV5-6	TRBJ2-7	-	TGTGCCAGCAGCCCGGGGCGGGAGGCCGAGCAGTACTTC	CASSPGREAEQYF
-	TRBV18	TRBJ2-7	-	TGTGCCAGCTCACCAAGCAGGAACGAGCAGTACTTC	CASSPSRNEQYF
TRBD1	TRBV10-3	TRBJ2-6	-	TGTGCCATCAGTGAGTCGAGACAGGGGCCCTCTGGGGCCAACGTCCTGACTTTC	CAISESRQGPSGANVLTF
TRBD1	TRBV11-2	TRBJ2-1	-	TGTGCCAGCTCAGTCATAGGACAGGTCGCCAATGAGCAGTTCTTC	CASSVIGQVANEQFF
-	TRBV10-3	TRBJ2-7	-	TGTGCCATCAAGGAGGGCGGGGCCGCCTACGAGCAGTACTTC	CAIKEGGAAYEQYF
-	TRBV5-6	TRBJ1-1	once	TGTGCCAGCAGTCCCGGGGGGCAGATGAACACTGAAGCTTTCTTT	CASSPGGQMNTEAFF
-	TRBV12-1	TRBJ2-3	-	TGTGCCAGCAGCTTTGGGGGCCCTAGCACGGATACGCAGTATTTT	CASSFGGPSTDTQYF
-	TRBV18	TRBJ2-7	-	TGTGCCAGCTCACCACCGATCGGCCGGAACTACGAGCAGTACTTC	CASSPPIGRNYEQYF
TRBD1	TRBV28	TRBJ1-2	-	TGTGCCAGCAGTTCCCCGACAGGGGAGAACTATGGCTACACCTTC	CASSSPTGENYGYTF
TRBD1	TRBV4-2	TRBJ1-2	-	TGTGCCAGCAGCCAAGGAGTGACAGGGGATGGCTACACCTTC	CASSQGVTGDGYTF
-	TRBV14	TRBJ2-2	-	TGTGCCAGCAGCCAGGTGGCGGGGCTAGTACCCGGGGAGCTGTTTTTT	CASSQVAGLVPGELFF
-	TRBV27	TRBJ2-7	once	TGTGCCAGCAGTCACCCGGGACTTAGGGAGCAGTACTTC	CASSHPGLREQYF
-	TRBV5-1	TRBJ2-3	-	TGCGCCAGCAGCTTCCGCGCCGGGGTAGATACGCAGTATTTT	CASSFRAGVDTQYF